Shown below are 32 T cell receptor beta chains from a single sample sequenced in a study of blood T cells in healthy people across ages. It was with a sample-barcoded 5' primer and a J-beta primer mix that a second PCR of roughly 6 to 12 cycles was run. TCRdb processed the 5' RACE reads anew with MiXCR; each CDR3 protein has one entry. The sample includes 1 million to 1.2 million distinct CDR3 sequences, roughly two fifths of them seen just once. Sequencing input: blood. The source of these receptors is a man aged 18 to 35 in good health.

Notes on this clonotype: A much larger clone lies a single base off, so this may be a read error. The gene calls are TRBV20-1 and TRBJ2-1; the match to TRBD2 covers 13 bases. The DNA end is a closer match to TRBJ2-7, so the J assignment may be wrong. Germline V gene lookup returns CDR1 DFQATT and CDR2 SNEGSKA (reference sequence). The CDR3 extends over 20 amino acids. CDR3 residues: CSAAFSGTSGVRASYNEQYF. The CDR3 DNA is TGCAGTGCCGCTTTCTCCGGGACTAGCGGGGTCCGTGCCTCCTACAATGAGCAGTACTTC.

This CDR3 is CSVETGEAGNTIYF. DNA for the CDR3: TGCAGCGTTGAAACGGGAGAGGCTGGAAACACCATATATTTT. The genes are TRBV29-1 and TRBJ1-3; D gene ambiguous. The germline CDR1 and CDR2 sequences are SQVTM and ANQGSEA. The CDR3 covers 14 residues. V lost 2 bases to trimming and J lost 2 bases, with 10 bases between them. The full variable domain, its missing parts supplied by reference TRBV29-1 and TRBJ1-3, is SAVISQKPSRDICQRGTSLTIQCQVDSQVTMMFWYRQQPGQSLTLIATANQGSEATYESGFVIDKFPISRPNLTFSTLTVSNMSPEDSSIYLCSVETGEAGNTIYFGEGSWLTVV.

The table lists this clonotype with a few counts. The chain uses TRBV25-1 and TRBJ2-3; tentatively, D is TRBD2 (5 bases). V shed 1 base and J shed 0 bases, with 11 bases lying between them. The CDR3 contains 16 residues. CDR1 is MGHDK, CDR2 SYGVNS, per germline. CDR3 region: CASSEFGSASTDTQYF. The CDR3 region has the DNA TGTGCCAGCAGTGAATTCGGTAGCGCGAGCACAGATACGCAGTATTTT.

The J gene is TRBJ1-2, the V gene TRBV3-1; a weak D match, TRBD1 (5 bases). This CDR3 comprises 13 residues. The V gene's germline CDR1 is LGHDT and CDR2 YNNKEL (reference sequence). V lost 4 bases and J lost 4, with 10 bases in between. The CDR3 spells CASSLRAGYGYTF. CDR3 DNA: TGTGCCAGCAGCCTCAGGGCTGGCTATGGCTACACCTTC. Using reference TRBV3-1 and TRBJ1-2 for the parts outside the CDR3, the full variable domain is DTAVSQTPKYLVTQMGNDKSIKCEQNLGHDTMYWYKQDSKKFLKIMFSYNNKELIINETVPNRFSPKSPDKAHLNLHINSLELGDSAVYFCASSLRAGYGYTFGSGTRLTVV.

This clonotype was seen more than once but under ten times. The chain carries TRBV4-3 and TRBJ1-4; possibly TRBD1 for D (5 bases). Per germline, CDR1 LGHNA and CDR2 YSLEER. V lost 0 bases, J lost 2 bases, and 16 bases lay in between. The CDR3 is made up of 18 amino acids. CDR3 sequence (DNA): TGCGCCAGCAGCCAAGATTATAGATCAGGGCCGACTAATGAAAAACTGTTTTTT. Amino acids: CASSQDYRSGPTNEKLFF.

The chain carries TRBV3-1 and TRBJ2-1, with 7 bases matching TRBD2. The germline V gene has CDR1 LGHDT and CDR2 YNNKEL (reference sequence). The junction had 5 bases not matched to a gene; V was cut back by 6 bases and J by 3 bases. This CDR3 is built from 14 residues. DNA for the CDR3: TGTGCCAGCAGTACCGGGACTAACTACAATGAGCAGTTCTTC. Translation: CASSTGTNYNEQFF.

This clonotype was observed a handful of times. The genes are TRBV13 and TRBJ2-5; 9 nucleotides align to TRBD1. V was clipped by 6 bases and J by 3 bases; unmatched bases: 8. The CDR3 spans 15 residues. Germline CDR1 reads PRHDT; CDR2 reads FYEKMQ (reference sequence). In nucleotides, the CDR3 is TGTGCCAGCAGTTATCGGGGACAGGGAGAAGAGACCCAGTACTTC. Translating gives CASSYRGQGEETQYF.

The V call is TRBV7-2, the J call TRBJ1-1, with a weak D call TRBD1 (6 bases). From germline, CDR1 is SGHTA and CDR2 FQGNSA. Trimming took 5 bases from V and 9 from J, leaving 19 bases between them. There are 14 residues in the CDR3. The CDR3 nucleotides are TGTGCCAGCAGCACCCGACAGGCCGATTCCAAAGCTTTCTTT. It yields the protein CASSTRQADSKAFF.

The chain is built from TRBV5-1 and TRBJ2-3; D is uncertain. Looked up from germline, CDR1 is SGHRS and CDR2 is YFSETQ. CDR3 size: 14 residues. V lost 4 bases and J 5 bases, leaving 14 bases between the germline ends. The CDR3 is CASSLTRAGDTQYF. Here the CDR3 DNA reads TGCGCCAGCAGCCTTACACGAGCTGGAGATACGCAGTATTTT.

The chain combines TRBV7-9 with TRBJ1-2; D might be TRBD1 (6 bases). This CDR3 has 14 amino acids. With 3 bases removed from V and 7 bases from J, the gap between germline ends came to 15 bases. The germline CDR1 and CDR2 sequences are SEHNR and FQNEAQ (reference sequence). This CDR3 reads CASSFSQGAAGYTF. Here the CDR3 DNA reads TGTGCCAGCAGCTTTTCACAGGGAGCTGCTGGCTACACCTTC.

This clonotype was detected once. The chain has TRBV6-1 and TRBJ2-4; maybe TRBD2 (6 bases). CDR1 is MNHNS and CDR2 is SASEGT in the germline V gene. The CDR3 length is 13 residues. V was clipped by 3 bases and J by 8 bases, with 11 bases between them. The CDR3 is CASSDREADIQYF. The CDR3 nucleotides are TGTGCCAGCAGTGACAGGGAGGCTGACATTCAGTACTTC.

V gene TRBV29-1 combines with J gene TRBJ2-1; tentative D call: TRBD2 (5 bases). The length of the CDR3 is 14 residues. Trimming cost V 1 base and J 7 bases, with 14 bases left between them. Germline CDR1 is SQVTM and CDR2 is ANQGSEA. This CDR3 reads CSVEGREPGNEQFF. The CDR3 DNA reads as TGCAGCGTTGAAGGACGGGAACCGGGTAATGAGCAGTTCTTC.

A few counts support this clonotype. The chain employs TRBV3-1 and TRBJ1-4; D not resolved. CDR1 is LGHDT and CDR2 is YNNKEL in the germline V gene (reference sequence). CDR3 size: 15 residues. Trimming shortened V by 2 bases and J by 7 bases, and 14 bases separated the two germline ends. The DNA of the CDR3 is TGTGCCAGCAGCCAACGAACCAGACGGGCTGAAAAACTGTTTTTT. Translating gives CASSQRTRRAEKLFF. The full variable domain, its missing parts supplied by reference TRBV3-1 and TRBJ1-4, is DTAVSQTPKYLVTQMGNDKSIKCEQNLGHDTMYWYKQDSKKFLKIMFSYNNKELIINETVPNRFSPKSPDKAHLNLHINSLELGDSAVYFCASSQRTRRAEKLFFGSGTQLSVL.

CDR3 nucleotide sequence: TGCAGTGCTAGGCCCGCCAGGGCGAGTGAAGATACGCAGTATTTT. Translation: CSARPARASEDTQYF. The chain links TRBV20-1 to TRBJ2-3; D might be TRBD1 (5 bases). Germline-derived CDR1 and CDR2 are DFQATT and SNEGSKA (reference sequence). CDR3 length equals 15 residues. Trimming shortened V by 3 bases and J by 5 bases, and 18 bases separated the two germline ends.

V gene TRBV5-1 combines with J gene TRBJ2-3; TRBD1 matches 7 bases. Trimming removed 4 bases from V and 4 bases from J; junction bases left unmatched: 6. This CDR3 is 14 amino acids long. CDR1 and CDR2 (germline): SGHRS, YFSETQ. The CDR3, as DNA: TGCGCCAGCAGCAAGCGACAGGGACCAGATACGCAGTATTTT. This gives the protein CASSKRQGPDTQYF.

This chain connects TRBV5-1 to TRBJ1-1; the D is unclear. CDR3 length equals 14 residues. Germline values: CDR1 SGHRS, CDR2 YFSETQ. V lost 0 bases, J lost 3 bases, and 9 bases lay in between. This CDR3 reads CASSLEHGDTEAFF. In DNA form, the CDR3 reads TGCGCCAGCAGCTTGGAACACGGGGACACTGAAGCTTTCTTT.

This clonotype showed up just once. V gene TRBV3-1 combines with J gene TRBJ2-4, with D tentatively TRBD1 (6 bases). CDR1 and CDR2 (germline): LGHDT, YNNKEL (reference sequence). The CDR3 runs to 14 residues. The V end was cut by 0 bases, the J end by 13 bases, with 16 bases between. The CDR3 sequence: CASSQEGATAMQYF. CDR3 DNA sequence: TGTGCCAGCAGCCAAGAGGGGGCGACAGCGATGCAGTACTTC.

V gene TRBV7-2 combines with J gene TRBJ2-1; D is undetermined. Trimming left V 2 bases short and J 6 bases short, with 11 bases between. CDR1 is SGHTA and CDR2 is FQGNSA in the germline V gene. The CDR3 covers 14 residues. CDR3 region: CASSLLTGGNEQFF. The CDR3 nucleotides read TGTGCCAGCAGCTTACTAACGGGTGGCAATGAGCAGTTCTTC.

The genes are TRBV6-1 and TRBJ2-7; perhaps TRBD2 as D (6 bases). Germline V gene sequence: CDR1 MNHNS, CDR2 SASEGT. The CDR3 has 14 residues. Trimming pared 6 bases from V and 4 bases from J, leaving 16 bases between. CDR3 in DNA: TGTGCCAGCAGCAGAGGCGGGGCGGATTACGAGCAGTACTTC. Translating gives CASSRGGADYEQYF.

This chain links TRBV7-2 with TRBJ1-1, with TRBD1 matching over 7 bases. V shed 2 bases, J shed 8 bases, and the junction held 5 bases outside the gene matches. Germline V lookup: CDR1 SGHTA, CDR2 FQGNSA. The CDR3 totals 13 residues. CDR3 amino acids: CASSLWDRGEAFF. CDR3 nucleotides: TGTGCCAGCAGCTTATGGGACAGAGGAGAAGCTTTCTTT. The variable domain in full, completed from reference TRBV7-2 and TRBJ1-1, reads GAGVSQSPSNKVTEKGKDVELRCDPISGHTALYWYRQSLGQGLEFLIYFQGNSAPDKSGLPSDRFSAERTGGSVSTLTIQRTQQEDSAVYLCASSLWDRGEAFFGQGTRLTVV.

In its sample, this clonotype was seen a few times. The chain uses TRBV11-2 and TRBJ2-5; no firm D call. Per germline, CDR1 SGHAT and CDR2 FQNNGV. The V end was cut by 3 bases, the J end by 4 bases, with 9 bases between. The CDR3 consists of 13 residues. CDR3 in amino acids: CASSFGQAETQYF. Here the CDR3 DNA reads TGTGCCAGCAGCTTTGGCCAGGCAGAGACCCAGTACTTC.

To note about this clonotype: Mismatch with germline at one junction end may stem from a read error. V gene TRBV10-3 combines with J gene TRBJ1-6; 8 bases line up with TRBD1. Germline-derived CDR1 and CDR2 are ENHRY and SYGVKD. The CDR3 totals 17 residues. CDR3 DNA: TGTGCCGTCAGTGAGTTTTACTCTACAGGGGGTAATTCACCCCTCCACTTT. Encoded protein: CAVSEFYSTGGNSPLHF.

The table lists this clonotype with a few counts. The chain has TRBV20-1 and TRBJ1-1; 7 bases fit TRBD1. With V trimmed by 4 bases and J by 8 bases, 7 bases remained unmatched. Per germline, CDR1 DFQATT and CDR2 SNEGSKA (reference sequence). This CDR3 contains 12 residues. CDR3 DNA: TGCAGTGCTATCCCGGACAGGACCGAAGCTTTCTTT. Its translation: CSAIPDRTEAFF.

The gene calls are TRBV7-2 and TRBJ1-5; tentatively, D is TRBD1 (5 bases). Trimming cost V 5 bases and J 0 bases, with 11 bases left between them. This CDR3 has 15 residues. CDR1 and CDR2 from the germline V gene are SGHTA and FQGNSA. The chain's CDR3 is CASSPSTASNQPQHF. The CDR3 DNA sequence: TGTGCCAGCAGCCCATCGACAGCTAGCAATCAGCCCCAGCATTTT.

In this sample, this clonotype turned up many times. The V and J genes are TRBV7-6 and TRBJ2-1, with a tentative D call TRBD2 (5 bases). V dropped 2 bases and J dropped 2 bases, with 13 bases sitting between them. The CDR3 length is 16 residues. From germline, CDR1 is SGHVS and CDR2 FNYEAQ. Here the CDR3 DNA reads TGTGCCAGCAGCTTATGGTCGGGGAGAACCTACAATGAGCAGTTCTTC. It encodes CASSLWSGRTYNEQFF.

This clonotype was detected only a few times. The chain combines TRBV6-5 with TRBJ1-1, with 8 nucleotides matching TRBD1. Trimming at V came to 4 bases and at J to 3 bases, leaving 7 bases not matched to a gene. Germline lookup yields CDR1 MNHEY and CDR2 SVGAGI. The CDR3 has 15 residues. The CDR3 DNA reads TGTGCCAGCAGTTTAGTGCAGGGGGCCTACACTGAAGCTTTCTTT. It codes for CASSLVQGAYTEAFF.

The chain uses TRBV9 and TRBJ2-1; the D gene is possibly TRBD1 (6 bases). CDR3 length: 16 residues. V lost 3 bases to trimming and J lost 3 bases, with 16 bases between them. CDR1 SGDLS and CDR2 YYNGEE come from the germline V gene. CDR3 sequence reads: CASSADHRDYYNEQFF. As DNA, the CDR3 is TGTGCCAGCAGCGCCGACCACAGGGATTACTACAATGAGCAGTTCTTC.

About this clonotype: A much larger clone sits a single nucleotide away, making a read error possible. The chain couples TRBV5-1 to TRBJ2-5; 11 bases match TRBD1. CDR3 length: 15 residues. Trimming took 4 bases from V and 11 from J; bases not matched to a gene: 13. The germline V gene has CDR1 SGHRS and CDR2 YFSETQ. CDR3 loop: CASSLGQGGNNEQYF. CDR3 nucleotide sequence: TGCGCCAGCAGCCTGGGACAGGGGGGGAACAATGAGCAGTACTTC. Full variable domain (outside the CDR3, taken from reference TRBV5-1 and TRBJ2-5): KAGVTQTPRYLIKTRGQQVTLSCSPISGHRSVSWYQQTPGQGLQFLFEYFSETQRNKGNFPGRFSGRQFSNSRSEMNVSTLELGDSALYLCASSLGQGGNNEQYFGPGTRLLVL.

The V and J genes are TRBV4-2 and TRBJ2-3; TRBD2 matches at 14 bases. The CDR3 runs to 16 residues. Germline values: CDR1 LGHNA, CDR2 YNFKEQ. The V gene end was trimmed by 8 bases and the J gene end by 5 bases; junction bases not matched to a gene: 9. CDR3 region: CASGMTSGGGQDTQYF. DNA for the CDR3: TGTGCCAGCGGTATGACTAGCGGGGGGGGTCAAGATACGCAGTATTTT.

The rearrangement uses TRBV5-5 and TRBJ1-2, with D unclear. V was trimmed by 0 bases and J by 1 base, leaving 16 bases between them. Germline V gene sequence: CDR1 SGHKS, CDR2 YYEKEE (reference sequence). The length of the CDR3 is 17 residues. CDR3 sequence (DNA): TGTGCCAGCAGCTTGGGGGCACCCGGGAGAGTTAACTATGGCTACACCTTC. Its protein product is CASSLGAPGRVNYGYTF.

The chain couples TRBV6-5 to TRBJ2-5; D is ambiguous. The CDR3 is 15 residues long. V lost 5 bases and J 1 base, leaving 14 bases between the germline ends. CDR1 is MNHEY, CDR2 SVGAGI, per germline. The DNA for the CDR3 is TGTGCCAGCAGTCACATCCTGGCGGTCCAAGAGACCCAGTACTTC. Residues: CASSHILAVQETQYF.

The CDR3 spells CASSLGRSIRGDTQYF. As DNA, the CDR3 is TGTGCCAGCAGCTTAGGCCGCAGCATAAGGGGAGATACGCAGTATTTT. This rearrangement joins TRBV7-2 to TRBJ2-3, with TRBD1 as a possible D gene (5 bases). The CDR3 has 16 residues. The V end was cut by 1 base, the J end by 5 bases, with 16 bases between. Germline CDR1 SGHTA, CDR2 FQGNSA.